Listed here are 2 T cell receptor beta chains from one sample, sequenced in a study of CD8 T cells in ankylosing spondylitis. Points from the study as a whole: Typical of ankylosing spondylitis blood, it appeared, was a TCR beta motif of 7 or 8 highly homologous variants.

TCRdb called the 5' RACE reads again in MiXCR, with one record for every CDR3 protein. Counted here are some 220,000 distinct CDR3 sequences, approximately 7.3% occurring once; the ten biggest clones make up approximately 15%. Which antigens these TCRs recognize remains unknown. Sequenced material: blood, either unsorted or a sorted T cell fraction (not recorded which). These receptors were obtained from a male donor with ankylosing spondylitis.

This clonotype turned up a few times. CDR3 DNA sequence: TGTGCCAGCAGCCAAGTTCACGGCGGCCTTGTACCCCAACCCCTCCACTTT. It translates to CASSQVHGGLVPQPLHF. This rearrangement joins TRBV4-2 to TRBJ1-6; D remains ambiguous. V lost 1 base and J lost 12, with 22 bases in between. The length of the CDR3 is 17 residues. Germline CDR1 LGHNA, CDR2 YNFKEQ.

This clonotype was recorded many times. This sequence joins TRBV7-9 and TRBJ2-1; D call uncertain. The V end was cut by 3 bases, the J end by 5 bases, with 8 bases between. This CDR3 comprises 13 residues. Germline CDR1 reads SEHNR; CDR2 reads FQNEAQ (reference sequence). The CDR3 DNA sequence: TGTGCCAGCAGCTTTTCGCTGGACAATGAGCAGTTCTTC. This sequence encodes CASSFSLDNEQFF.